These T cell receptor beta chains were read from a single sample in a study of cytomegalovirus exposure and HLA in healthy donors. TCRdb's table, derived via immunoSEQ multiplex PCR, lists solely in-frame clones and lacks some. Seen in this sample are approximately 68,000 clones; the ten most common clones hold 6.5% to 9%. Sequencing was performed on PBMCs. The receptors shown here come from a female donor in good health and CMV-seropositive. CDR3s include the opening cysteine and the closing phenylalanine or tryptophan. The D gene is left open where the match is weak.

v_call d_call cdr3_aa
TRBV18 NA CASSPSTGTTEAFF
TRBV30 TRBD1 CAWRDRGNLYEQYF
TRBV30 NA CAWSVGRGSSTDTQYF
TRBV6-5 TRBD1 CASSITGVLADTQYF
TRBV5-6 NA CASSQNRVEKLFF
TRBV30 TRBD1 CAWRAPGTGNSPLHF
TRBV4-1 TRBD1 CASSQQNRDSRHYGYTF
TRBV5-1 TRBD2 CASSDAKGGGPPAQYF
TRBV28 NA CASSWTGTYNEQFF
TRBV27 NA CASTEAGQPVGANVLTF
TRBV30 NA CAWSDGNRLTQPQHF
TRBV19 NA CASSPRVDGYEQYF
TRBV28 NA CASRYGGGYMTNEQFF
TRBV7-2 NA CASSLGRNTEAFF
TRBV30 TRBD2 CAWSVLAGGREQYF
TRBV5-1 TRBD1 CASSENPGQQQETQYF
TRBV18 TRBD1 CASSQTRQGNTGELFF
TRBV19 NA CASREDSRPYYGYTF
TRBV11-2 TRBD2 CASSPTARGRGATYEQYF
TRBV27 TRBD2 CASSPRRLAGGPREQYF
TRBV18 TRBD1 CASSPRDSSMNTEAFF
TRBV10-3 TRBD1 CAILPGTGVSGYTF
TRBV7-9 TRBD1 CASSLVAEDRVAFF